This T cell receptor (beta chain) stems from a study of T cell responses to AZD1222 COVID-19 vaccine. Concerning this clone itself: Its specificity is unknown.

Profiled with immunoSEQ multiplex PCR; TCRdb holds only in-frame clones, not every one. The sample lists 35,000 to 50,000 clones; approximately 90% were seen once. Study-level findings and limits: With dominance at 160-218 and 743-854, vaccine-associated CD4 TCRs spanned spike. Baseline antibody screening turned up just 6 or 7 seropositive AZD1222 recipients. Clonal diversity was possibly underestimated, and white British individuals and females predominated among donors.

Second-dose recipients at about 4 or about 12 weeks were treated as one pooled group. The receptor was isolated from an adult who received the AZD1222 COVID-19 vaccine. Specimen: peripheral blood, collected 28 days after the second AZD1222 dose.

The CDR3 DNA reads as TGTGCCAGCAGTTTATCGCGGGGACAGGTGGGCAATCAGCCCCAGCATTTT. Amino acids: CASSLSRGQVGNQPQHF. This chain joins TRBV27 and TRBJ1-5; 8 bases fit TRBD1. The CDR3 covers 17 residues. Germline V gene lookup returns CDR1 MNHEY and CDR2 SMNVEV (reference sequence). V dropped 0 bases and J dropped 2; count of bases not matched to a gene: 6.